The 27 T cell receptor beta chains in this list originate from one sample, sequenced in a study of blood T cell repertoires in COVID-19. Profiling relied on immunoSEQ multiplex PCR, and the TCRdb table lists in-frame clones only, not all of them. The sample includes about 23,000 clones, approximately 94% of them seen just once. The sequencing sample was made of peripheral blood. The receptors were gathered from a woman aged 45-60 years with active COVID-19.

CDR3 DNA: TGTGCCAGCAAAACTAGCGGTCGCGATTTCGGGGAGCTGTTTTTT. This gives the protein CASKTSGRDFGELFF. This chain links TRBV6-5 with TRBJ2-2; 8 nucleotides agree with TRBD2. CDR1 is MNHEY, CDR2 SVGAGI, per germline. This CDR3 has 15 amino acids. Trimming removed 7 bases from V and 7 bases from J; junction bases left unmatched: 11.

CDR3 bases: TGTGCCAGCAGCTTGATACCTAGCGGGAGAGGTGAGCAGTTCTTC. Residues: CASSLIPSGRGEQFF. The chain carries TRBV7-9 and TRBJ2-1, with 10 bases matching TRBD2. V lost 3 bases and J lost 9; bases outside the gene matches: 8. CDR3 length equals 15 residues. CDR1 is SEHNR, CDR2 FQNEAQ, per germline (reference sequence).

The J gene is TRBJ1-5, the V gene TRBV19, with D hard to call. Germline CDR1 reads LNHDA; CDR2 reads SQIVND (reference sequence). There are 18 residues in the CDR3. Trimming cost V 1 base and J 0 bases, with 16 bases left between them. CDR3 amino acids: CASSIGIRQAISNQPQHF. In DNA form, the CDR3 reads TGTGCCAGTAGTATAGGAATTCGGCAGGCGATTAGCAATCAGCCCCAGCATTTT.

This chain uses TRBV11-2 with TRBJ2-6, with 9 bases identical to TRBD1. CDR1 is SGHAT and CDR2 is FQNNGV in the germline V gene. V lost 5 bases to trimming and J lost 0 bases; unmatched junction nucleotides: 11. The CDR3 has 19 residues. As DNA, the CDR3 is TGTGCCAGCAGCGCGTACCGGGACAGGGTATTCTCTGGGGCCAACGTCCTGACTTTC. Encoded protein: CASSAYRDRVFSGANVLTF.

The chain is built from TRBV28 and TRBJ2-1; D may be TRBD1 (6 bases). The CDR3 extends over 14 amino acids. Germline loops: CDR1 MDHEN, CDR2 SYDVKM. Between the trimmed V and J ends, which lost 2 bases and 8 bases, there was a span of 13 bases. The CDR3 protein is CASSLGGSWDEQFF. CDR3 in DNA: TGTGCCAGCAGTTTAGGGGGCTCATGGGATGAGCAGTTCTTC.

V usage is TRBV4-1 and J usage is TRBJ2-1; a weak D match, TRBD2 (6 bases). CDR3 length: 15 amino acids. Germline V lookup: CDR1 MGHRA, CDR2 YSYEKL. The V and J ends lost 2 bases and 9 bases respectively, with 17 bases between them. CDR3 sequence (DNA): TGCGCCAGCAGCCAAAGAGACGGGGGTCTTGGTGAGCAGTTCTTC. Amino acids: CASSQRDGGLGEQFF.

This chain joins TRBV5-1 and TRBJ2-3; TRBD1 is a possible D gene (6 bases). Germline V CDR1 and CDR2: SGHRS, YFSETQ. V lost 4 bases to trimming and J lost 2 bases, with 11 bases between them. The CDR3 consists of 14 residues. CDR3 amino acids: CASSPDSNTDTQYF. The CDR3 coding sequence is TGCGCCAGCAGCCCGGACAGCAACACAGATACGCAGTATTTT.

This chain joins TRBV7-8 and TRBJ2-1; D might be TRBD2 (7 bases). Trimming cost V 4 bases and J 6 bases, with 19 bases left between them. The CDR3 has 16 residues. Germline V lookup: CDR1 SGHVS, CDR2 FQNEAQ. The CDR3 bases are TGTGCCAGCAGCTCCCTATCGGGGGGCACAAGCAATGAGCAGTTCTTC. Translating gives CASSSLSGGTSNEQFF.

CDR3 sequence reads: CASSPRQGAATDTQYF. In DNA, the CDR3 is TGTGCCAGTAGTCCTCGACAGGGGGCCGCCACAGATACGCAGTATTTT. V usage is TRBV19 and J usage is TRBJ2-3, with 10 bases that match TRBD1. The CDR3 is 16 amino acids. The V and J ends lost 5 bases and 2 bases, in that order; junction bases with no gene match: 7. Germline lookup yields CDR1 LNHDA and CDR2 SQIVND (reference sequence).

The chain uses TRBV28 and TRBJ2-1; 8 nucleotides line up with TRBD1. There are 14 residues in the CDR3. Per germline, CDR1 MDHEN and CDR2 SYDVKM. The V and J ends lost 2 bases and 8 bases, in that order; junction bases with no gene match: 5. CDR3: CASSLPQGADEQFF. The CDR3 DNA is TGTGCCAGCAGTTTACCGCAGGGGGCGGATGAGCAGTTCTTC.

This clone was seen once. The chain combines TRBV28 with TRBJ2-4, with TRBD2 identical over 7 bases. The CDR3 totals 15 residues. Trimming cost V 6 bases and J 1 base; bases outside gene matches: 6. The germline V gene has CDR1 MDHEN and CDR2 SYDVKM. CDR3 in amino acids: CASSMGGDAKNIQYF. Here the CDR3 DNA reads TGTGCCAGCAGCATGGGGGGGGACGCCAAAAACATTCAGTACTTC.

The chain uses TRBV5-4 and TRBJ2-5; 12 bases line up with TRBD2. The V segment lost 0 bases and the J segment 4 bases; nucleotides outside the gene matches: 4. This CDR3 is 16 amino acids long. Germline CDR1 and CDR2: SGHNT and YYREEE (reference sequence). CDR3 bases: TGTGCCAGCAGCTTGGGGCTAGCGGGGGGGCCAGAGACCCAGTACTTC. As protein: CASSLGLAGGPETQYF.

This chain connects TRBV12-3 or TRBV12-4 to TRBJ1-1; perhaps TRBD1 as D (5 bases). CDR3 length: 12 amino acids. Trimming shortened V by 0 bases and J by 11 bases, and 10 bases separated the two germline ends. CDR3 in amino acids: CASSLAGARAFF. The CDR3 nucleotides are TGTGCCAGCAGTTTAGCAGGGGCGCGGGCTTTCTTT.

In nucleotides, the CDR3 is TGTGCCAGTCGGACTAGCGGGGGATTGGAGACCCAGTACTTC. Protein sequence: CASRTSGGLETQYF. J is TRBJ2-5 and V is TRBV6-5; 13 bases fit TRBD2. The CDR3 consists of 14 residues. Germline V gene sequence: CDR1 MNHEY, CDR2 SVGAGI. The V and J ends lost 9 bases and 5 bases, in that order; junction bases with no gene match: 6.

CDR3 loop: CSARESQPQHF. The CDR3 DNA is TGCAGTGCTAGAGAGAGCCAGCCCCAGCATTTT. The J gene is TRBJ1-5, the V gene TRBV20-1, with D unresolved. Deletions cut 0 bases from V and 7 bases from J, with 4 bases between. The germline V gene encodes CDR1 DFQATT and CDR2 SNEGSKA (reference sequence). The CDR3 extends over 11 amino acids.

The rearrangement links TRBV12-3 or TRBV12-4 to TRBJ1-2; the match to TRBD1 covers 7 bases. With V trimmed by 5 bases and J by 10 bases, 7 bases remained unmatched. The CDR3 extends over 12 amino acids. In nucleotides, the CDR3 is TGTGCCAGCAGTCACTCACAGGGGCCCTACACCTTC. As protein: CASSHSQGPYTF.

The chain is built from TRBV14 and TRBJ1-6; the match to TRBD1 covers 9 bases. Per germline, CDR1 SGHDN and CDR2 FVKESK. V was pared by 2 bases and J by 10 bases, with 9 bases of the junction left unmatched. The CDR3 has 16 amino acids. The CDR3 DNA follows: TGTGCCAGCAGCCAATGGGGCGGACAGGGGAACTCACCCCTCCACTTT. This encodes CASSQWGGQGNSPLHF.

The gene calls are TRBV6-4 and TRBJ1-5; possible D gene TRBD1, 5 bases. Germline CDR1 and CDR2: MRHNA and SNTAGT. Trimming took 1 base from V and 4 from J, leaving 17 bases between them. The CDR3 is 17 amino acids. CDR3 sequence: CASSDWGEGRPNQPQHF. CDR3 sequence (DNA): TGTGCCAGCAGTGACTGGGGGGAGGGAAGGCCTAATCAGCCCCAGCATTTT.

This chain joins TRBV10-2 and TRBJ1-5; D possibly corresponds to TRBD1 (5 bases). CDR3 length: 13 amino acids. Germline V gives CDR1 WSHSY, CDR2 SAAADI. The V end was cut by 8 bases, the J end by 0 bases, with 8 bases between. CDR3 DNA sequence: TGCGCCAGCCGACAGAATAGCAATCAGCCCCAGCATTTT. It codes for CASRQNSNQPQHF.

The V call is TRBV24-1, the J call TRBJ1-1; 8 bases are a match to TRBD1. The germline CDR1 and CDR2 sequences are KGHDR and SFDVKD. V gave up 3 bases and J gave up 1 base; unmatched junction bases: 3. This CDR3 region has 15 residues. The CDR3 spells CATSDTGTGNTEAFF. The DNA for the CDR3 is TGTGCCACCAGTGATACCGGGACAGGGAACACTGAAGCTTTCTTT.

The rearrangement joins TRBV5-6 to TRBJ1-1; TRBD1 agrees at 9 bases. V trimming: 4 bases; J trimming: 11 bases; junction bases outside the gene matches: 6. CDR3 size: 12 residues. Germline V gene data show CDR1 as SGHDT and CDR2 as YYEEEE. The CDR3 spells CASSLLTGGAFF. Written as DNA, the CDR3 is TGTGCCAGCAGCCTTTTGACAGGGGGGGCTTTCTTT.

The chain combines TRBV13 with TRBJ2-5; tentatively, D is TRBD2 (6 bases). The CDR3 totals 14 residues. The germline CDR1 and CDR2 sequences are PRHDT and FYEKMQ (reference sequence). The V end was cut by 5 bases, the J end by 4 bases, with 14 bases between. The CDR3 nucleotides are TGTGCCAGCAGCCGGCGCGGGGTTAGAGAGACCCAGTACTTC. Its translation is CASSRRGVRETQYF.

The chain joins TRBV19 to TRBJ2-1; 9 bases map to TRBD2. J gave up 7 bases and V 4 bases, and 5 bases lay outside the gene matches. The CDR3 has 14 amino acids. In germline, CDR1 is LNHDA, CDR2 SQIVND (reference sequence). CDR3 amino acids: CASSSSGSLNEQFF. The CDR3 nucleotides are TGTGCCAGTAGTAGTAGCGGGAGTTTGAATGAGCAGTTCTTC.

V usage is TRBV7-9 and J usage is TRBJ2-6, with 7 bases identical to TRBD2. Germline CDR1 is SEHNR and CDR2 is FQNEAQ (reference sequence). This CDR3 has 17 residues. V shed 5 bases, J shed 2 bases, and the junction held 9 bases outside the gene matches. The DNA of the CDR3 is TGTGCCAGCAGCACCCGATTGGGGGGGGCTGGGGCCAACGTCCTGACTTTC. Translating gives CASSTRLGGAGANVLTF.

J is TRBJ2-3 and V is TRBV29-1; 10 nucleotides agree with TRBD2. J gave up 3 bases and V 6 bases, and 0 bases lay outside the gene matches. CDR1 is SQVTM, CDR2 ANQGSEA, per germline. This CDR3 is built from 12 residues. The CDR3 here is CSVTSGTDTQYF. CDR3 nucleotides: TGCAGCGTGACTAGCGGGACAGATACGCAGTATTTT.

The chain combines TRBV6-6 with TRBJ2-3; 7 bases match TRBD1. Germline lookup yields CDR1 MNHNY and CDR2 SVGAGI (reference sequence). Unmatched junction bases numbered 12, after V lost 5 bases and J lost 1 base. This CDR3 is 17 amino acids long. Here the CDR3 reads CASSLLWGQGGTDTQYF. DNA of the CDR3: TGTGCCAGCAGTCTACTTTGGGGGCAGGGGGGCACAGATACGCAGTATTTT.

J is TRBJ1-3 and V is TRBV21-1; TRBD1 is taken as the D call from the table, unchecked against the DNA. TRBV21-1 is a listed pseudogene. The CDR3 length is 22 residues. CDR3 sequence: CASSKGPGVGQGMRSGGNTIYF. The CDR3 DNA reads TGTGCCAGCAGCAAAGGGCCAGGGGTAGGACAGGGGATGAGGTCGGGAGGAAACACCATATATTTT.